This is a list of T cell receptor beta chains from one sample in a study of T cell repertoires in cytomegalovirus infection. TCRdb recomputed calls from the reads with MiXCR, one row per CDR3 protein. The profile shows about 130,000 distinct CDR3 sequences, approximately 30% of them singletons. Which antigens these TCRs recognize remains unknown. This material consisted of CD8+ T cells from cultured PBMCs, taken from culture after CMV antigen stimulation. These TCRs come from a human donor in good health (CMV status not recorded). Some clones in this sample may be carry-over from other donors' samples. Each CDR3 is given with its conserved first and last residue. D genes are given only for firm matches. Size values are once, few and many counts, or a class for expanded clones, and some rows have none.

TRBD1	NA	TRBV6-2/TRBV6-3	TRBJ2-2	CASSKRTGGAGELFF	TGTGCCAGCAGTAAACGGACAGGGGGTGCCGGGGAGCTGTTTTTT
TRBD1	NA	TRBV4-3	TRBJ1-5	CASSQEWGQQPYSNQPQHF	TGCGCCAGCAGCCAAGAATGGGGACAGCAACCCTATAGCAATCAGCCCCAGCATTTT
NA	many	TRBV12-3/TRBV12-4	TRBJ1-1	CASSFLGDPSNTEAFF	TGTGCCAGCAGTTTTCTCGGGGATCCCTCGAACACTGAAGCTTTCTTT
TRBD2	few	TRBV11-1	TRBJ2-1	CASSPGGPAYNEQFF	TGTGCCAGCAGCCCGGGGGGGCCCGCGTACAATGAGCAGTTCTTC
NA	few	TRBV28	TRBJ2-2	CASSWAASRRRYTGELFF	TGTGCCAGCAGTTGGGCAGCGAGCCGACGCCGATACACCGGGGAGCTGTTTTTT
NA	NA	TRBV2	TRBJ1-6	CASSEAGFSPLHF	TGTGCCAGCAGTGAGGCAGGATTTTCACCCCTCCACTTT
NA	NA	TRBV7-9	TRBJ1-6	CASSLDVNSPLHF	TGTGCCAGCAGCTTAGATGTCAATTCACCCCTCCACTTT
NA	few	TRBV6-1	TRBJ2-7	CASSDYYEQYF	TGTGCCAGCAGTGACTACTACGAGCAGTACTTC
TRBD1	NA	TRBV13	TRBJ2-3	CASSSGTGGGGTDTQYF	TGTGCCAGCAGCTCCGGGACAGGGGGCGGGGGCACAGATACGCAGTATTTT
TRBD1	NA	TRBV29-1	TRBJ1-2	CSVDSDRDNYGYTF	TGCAGCGTAGACAGCGACAGGGATAACTATGGCTACACCTTC
TRBD1	NA	TRBV5-1	TRBJ1-4	CASSLTGVSEKLFF	TGCGCCAGCAGCTTGACAGGGGTTAGCGAAAAACTGTTTTTT
NA	few	TRBV29-1	TRBJ2-1	CSGGRLSSYNEQFF	TGCAGCGGAGGACGTCTAAGCTCCTACAATGAGCAGTTCTTC
NA	many	TRBV7-9	TRBJ1-1	CASSSPEGTEAFF	TGTGCCAGCAGCTCCCCGGAGGGCACTGAAGCTTTCTTT
NA	NA	TRBV4-3	TRBJ1-5	CASSQDREGDQPQHF	TGCGCCAGCAGCCAAGATCGAGAGGGAGATCAGCCCCAGCATTTT
NA	few	TRBV27	TRBJ1-4	CASSPRGTSNEKLFF	TGTGCCAGCAGTCCTCGGGGGACATCTAATGAAAAACTGTTTTTT
NA	many	TRBV19	TRBJ1-6	CATQGFPRNSPLHF	TGTGCCACCCAGGGGTTTCCGCGTAATTCACCCCTCCACTTT
NA	few	TRBV6-2/TRBV6-3	TRBJ2-7	CASSPSFYEQYF	TGTGCCAGCAGCCCCTCTTTCTACGAGCAGTACTTC
TRBD1	few	TRBV12-3/TRBV12-4	TRBJ1-4	CASSGTGGTNEKLFF	TGTGCCAGCAGTGGGACAGGGGGAACTAATGAAAAACTGTTTTTT
TRBD1	NA	TRBV6-6	TRBJ1-4	CASSPNFGTGGVLDEKLFF	TGTGCCAGCAGTCCGAACTTCGGGACAGGGGGAGTGCTCGATGAAAAACTGTTTTTT
TRBD1	NA	TRBV28	TRBJ2-5	CASSNRGETQYF	TGTGCCAGCAGTAACAGGGGAGAGACCCAGTACTTC
NA	NA	TRBV12-3/TRBV12-4	TRBJ1-4	CASSSRVGEKLFF	TGTGCCAGCAGTTCTAGGGTGGGAGAAAAACTGTTTTTT
NA	few	TRBV7-3	TRBJ2-2	CASSLADTGELFF	TGTGCCAGCAGCTTAGCTGACACCGGGGAGCTGTTTTTT
TRBD2	NA	TRBV27	TRBJ2-3	CATRRPGGSFRSTDTQYF	TGTGCCACACGTAGACCGGGGGGTTCCTTCCGAAGCACAGATACGCAGTATTTT
NA	NA	TRBV20-1	TRBJ2-1	CSARPDRYNEQFF	TGCAGTGCTAGGCCGGACAGATACAATGAGCAGTTCTTC
TRBD1	NA	TRBV6-1	TRBJ1-2	CASSVRTGEGYGYTF	TGTGCCAGCAGTGTCCGGACAGGGGAGGGGTATGGCTACACCTTC
NA	few	TRBV20-1	TRBJ2-3	CSASRSWPDSTDTQYF	TGCAGTGCTAGCCGGTCGTGGCCCGATAGCACAGATACGCAGTATTTT
NA	few	TRBV27	TRBJ2-1	CASSLLASSYNEQFF	TGTGCCAGCAGTTTACTGGCTAGCTCCTACAATGAGCAGTTCTTC
TRBD2	NA	TRBV27	TRBJ2-5	CASSSTSGGADLETQYF	TGTGCCAGCAGTTCAACTAGCGGGGGGGCCGATTTGGAGACCCAGTACTTC
NA	many	TRBV6-2/TRBV6-3	TRBJ1-1	CASSYSQGRMNTEAFF	TGTGCCAGCAGTTACAGCCAGGGACGGATGAACACTGAAGCTTTCTTT
NA	many	TRBV18	TRBJ2-7	CASSPGRTYEQYF	TGTGCCAGCTCACCGGGCAGAACCTACGAGCAGTACTTC
NA	NA	TRBV7-6	TRBJ2-2	CASSLAEGAGELFF	TGTGCCAGCAGCTTAGCGGAGGGAGCCGGGGAGCTGTTTTTT
NA	few	TRBV19	TRBJ1-5	CASMGGGQPQHF	TGTGCCAGTATGGGTGGGGGACAGCCCCAGCATTTT
TRBD1	NA	TRBV5-1	TRBJ2-7	CASSLYRDRGYEQYF	TGCGCCAGCAGCTTATATCGGGACAGGGGATACGAGCAGTACTTC
NA	NA	TRBV27	TRBJ2-3	CASSLTGTDTQYF	TGTGCCAGCAGTTTAACGGGCACAGATACGCAGTATTTT
NA	NA	TRBV4-1	TRBJ1-5	CASSQVAGSNQPQHF	TGCGCCAGCAGCCAAGTGGCCGGTAGCAATCAGCCCCAGCATTTT
TRBD2	NA	TRBV7-9	TRBJ2-1	CASSLEGLAGDNEQFF	TGTGCCAGCAGCTTAGAGGGACTAGCGGGGGACAATGAGCAGTTCTTC
TRBD1	NA	TRBV27	TRBJ1-2	CASKTSGTGNYGYTF	TGTGCCAGCAAAACCTCCGGGACAGGGAACTATGGCTACACCTTC
NA	many	TRBV7-2	TRBJ2-1	CASSLGGGGNNEQFF	TGTGCCAGCAGCTTAGGGGGAGGCGGAAACAATGAGCAGTTCTTC
TRBD1	NA	TRBV27	TRBJ2-7	CASSIDRASYEQYF	TGTGCCAGCAGTATCGACAGGGCTAGCTACGAGCAGTACTTC
TRBD2	few	TRBV7-6	TRBJ2-1	CASSFSGGPGGEQFF	TGTGCCAGCAGCTTTAGCGGGGGGCCGGGAGGTGAGCAGTTCTTC
NA	many	TRBV10-3	TRBJ1-2	CAISDPDSNYGYTF	TGTGCCATCAGTGATCCCGATTCTAACTATGGCTACACCTTC
TRBD1	NA	TRBV9	TRBJ1-4	CASSAWGQSGEKLFF	TGTGCCAGCAGCGCTTGGGGACAGAGTGGAGAAAAACTGTTTTTT
TRBD2	few	TRBV20-1	TRBJ2-7	CSARGLAGGEREEQYF	TGCAGTGCTAGAGGACTAGCGGGGGGAGAACGGGAGGAGCAGTACTTC
NA	NA	TRBV6-6	TRBJ1-4	CASSYSLEALNEKLFF	TGTGCCAGCAGTTACTCATTGGAGGCTCTTAATGAAAAACTGTTTTTT
TRBD1	few	TRBV7-8	TRBJ2-2	CASSLVQGPRVGELFF	TGTGCCAGCAGCTTAGTACAGGGGCCTCGGGTCGGGGAGCTGTTTTTT
NA	many	TRBV6-1	TRBJ1-5	CASSERPEGDQPQHF	TGTGCCAGCAGTGAGCGCCCGGAAGGAGATCAGCCCCAGCATTTT
NA	NA	TRBV10-3	TRBJ1-6	CAIKERVQGYSPLHF	TGTGCCATCAAGGAGCGGGTTCAGGGATATTCACCCCTCCACTTT
TRBD1	many	TRBV11-2	TRBJ2-7	CASSPTQKGQGDEQYF	TGTGCCAGCAGCCCCACACAAAAAGGACAGGGTGACGAGCAGTACTTC
NA	few	TRBV5-4	TRBJ1-1	CASSPRSLGNTEAFF	TGTGCCAGCAGCCCCCGGTCACTAGGGAACACTGAAGCTTTCTTT
NA	NA	TRBV27	TRBJ1-5	CASSSGVYQPQHF	TGTGCCAGCAGTTCCGGGGTTTATCAGCCCCAGCATTTT
NA	few	TRBV7-9	TRBJ2-2	CASSSKTGIRSNTGELFF	TGTGCCAGCAGCTCCAAAACAGGAATAAGGTCGAACACCGGGGAGCTGTTTTTT
TRBD2	NA	TRBV20-1	TRBJ2-1	CSANRDYSYNEQFF	TGCAGTGCGAACCGGGACTACTCCTACAATGAGCAGTTCTTC
TRBD2	many	TRBV7-8	TRBJ2-7	CASSLVWRGEAYEQYF	TGTGCCAGCAGCTTAGTATGGCGGGGGGAAGCCTACGAGCAGTACTTC